This TCR beta chain is drawn from a study of T-cell memory formation after mild COVID-19. Study-wide context: TCR clusters were mostly donor specific.

General study results and limits: Day 15 to 85 contracting clones showed balanced CD4/CD8; day 15 to 37 expanders favored CD4+. Confirmation was lacking for SARS-CoV-2 specificity of second-wave clones that peaked on day 37.

In the case of this clonotype: Its matching antigen is unknown.

This CDR3 spans 14 amino acids. The germline gives CDR1 DFQATT, CDR2 SNEGSKA (reference sequence). After removal of 6 bases from V and 6 bases from J, the junction contained 10 bases not matched to a gene. 5'RACE with constant-segment primers yielded barcoded, UMI-tagged TCR alpha and TCR beta cDNA libraries. TCRdb re-called the 5' RACE reads through MiXCR, storing one row per CDR3 protein. The table lists about 200,000 distinct CDR3 sequences, over 9% of them singletons. This sequence was found in a man aged 18 to 29 who had mild COVID-19 (a few samples of this study predate the infection). Cell type and time point are not known. The sample consisted of PBMCs or a T cell subset sorted from them (not recorded which). The chain joins TRBV20-1 to TRBJ2-1; TRBD1 matches 8 bases. CDR3: CSAWNQGAFNEQFF. The CDR3 DNA sequence: TGCAGTGCCTGGAACCAGGGGGCTTTCAATGAGCAGTTCTTC.